The entry that follows covers one TCR beta chain sequence. Its antigen is not known. CDR3 size: 16 residues. Deletions cut 5 bases from V and 2 bases from J, with 18 bases between. Germline V gene lookup returns CDR1 MNHEY and CDR2 SMNVEV (reference sequence). The data are from a study of cytomegalovirus exposure and HLA in healthy donors. Overall study results and limits: Later on, analysis showed that most CMV-associated TCR beta chains appeared to be HLA-restricted.

A multiplex PCR was run with 60 Vbeta primers and 13 Jbeta primers. Profiling relied on immunoSEQ multiplex PCR, and the TCRdb table lists in-frame clones only, not all of them. The sample holds approximately 50,000 clones. The chain is built from TRBV27 and TRBJ2-5; tentative D call: TRBD1 (5 bases). The TCR comes from a male donor in good health and CMV-seronegative. Specimen: PBMCs. For the CDR3, the DNA is TGTGCCAGCAGTCCTCGGGCAGGCCAGGGTCAAGAGACCCAGTACTTC. Translating it yields CASSPRAGQGQETQYF.